Following are 24 T cell receptor beta chains from one sample sequenced in a study of blood T cell repertoires in COVID-19. The assay was immunoSEQ multiplex PCR, and TCRdb's table has in-frame clones only and misses some. The sample lists over 35,000 clones, roughly 84% seen once, with about 2.4% in the top ten. Sequenced material: peripheral blood. These receptor sequences come from a human donor in a cohort sampled during active COVID-19.

V and J are TRBV10-3 and TRBJ2-7, with D possibly being TRBD1 (6 bases). This CDR3 has 14 amino acids. V was shortened by 6 bases and J by 3 bases, with 15 bases between the two germline ends. The V gene's germline CDR1 is ENHRY and CDR2 SYGVKD. The CDR3 protein is CAISKGGTDYEQYF. CDR3 coding DNA: TGTGCCATCAGCAAAGGGGGAACTGACTACGAGCAGTACTTC.

The rearrangement links TRBV27 to TRBJ1-2; tentatively, D is TRBD1 (6 bases). There are 14 residues in the CDR3. Germline CDR1 is MNHEY and CDR2 is SMNVEV (reference sequence). V gave up 5 bases and J gave up 4 bases, with 14 bases separating them. This chain's CDR3 is CASSPQGPSYGYTF. CDR3 coding DNA: TGTGCCAGCAGTCCCCAGGGGCCGAGCTATGGCTACACCTTC.

The chain uses TRBV5-1 and TRBJ2-7, with 8 bases aligning to TRBD1. The CDR3 length is 13 residues. Germline assignment: CDR1 SGHRS and CDR2 YFSETQ. The ends lost 4 bases at V and 4 bases at J; junction bases unmatched: 4. The CDR3 is CASSVTGAYEQYF. Written as DNA, the CDR3 is TGCGCCAGCAGCGTGACAGGGGCTTACGAGCAGTACTTC.

The chain recombines TRBV4-1 with TRBJ1-5; 7 bases align to TRBD1. V lost 1 base and J lost 4; bases outside the gene matches: 4. The CDR3 has 15 residues. Germline CDR1 reads MGHRA; CDR2 reads YSYEKL. The CDR3 sequence: CASSQGTGGNQPQHF. The CDR3 coding sequence is TGCGCCAGCAGCCAAGGGACAGGCGGGAATCAGCCCCAGCATTTT.

The rearrangement joins TRBV4-1 to TRBJ2-1; 10 bases map to TRBD2. The CDR3 spans 16 residues. J was trimmed by 1 base and V by 4 bases; bases with no gene match: 4. CDR1 is MGHRA and CDR2 is YSYEKL in the germline V gene. Written as DNA, the CDR3 is TGCGCCAGCAGCCTTCAACTAGCGGGATCCTACAATGAGCAGTTCTTC. Its protein is CASSLQLAGSYNEQFF.

The table lists this clone with a count of one. This chain joins TRBV3-1 (or the pseudogene TRBV3-2) and TRBJ2-1; the match to TRBD2 covers 10 bases. The CDR3 spans 15 residues. Germline V CDR1 and CDR2: LGHDT, YNNKEL (reference sequence). V dropped 3 bases and J dropped 4; count of bases not matched to a gene: 3. The CDR3 sequence is CASSQTAGGYNEQFF. The CDR3 DNA reads TGTGCCAGCAGCCAGACAGCGGGGGGGTACAATGAGCAGTTCTTC.

This clone was found a few times. The gene calls are TRBV6-5 and TRBJ1-5; tentative D call: TRBD1 (5 bases). The CDR3 consists of 13 residues. The V end lost 6 bases, the J end lost 6 bases, and 12 bases lay between the germline ends. Germline CDR1 is MNHEY and CDR2 is SVGAGI. This CDR3 is CASSRTRGQPQHF. CDR3 coding DNA: TGTGCCAGCAGCCGAACAAGGGGTCAGCCCCAGCATTTT.

The chain employs TRBV19 and TRBJ2-2, with a possible D match to TRBD2 (7 bases). The CDR3 runs 15 residues. V dropped 5 bases and J dropped 1 base, with 11 bases sitting between them. Per germline, CDR1 LNHDA and CDR2 SQIVND (reference sequence). CDR3 amino acids: CASSLGGRNTGELFF. DNA of the CDR3: TGTGCCAGTAGTTTGGGGGGGCGGAACACCGGGGAGCTGTTTTTT.

This clone was counted between two and nine times. V gene TRBV29-1 combines with J gene TRBJ2-1; D possibly corresponds to TRBD2 (6 bases). Trimming stripped 5 bases from V and 5 bases from J, with 13 bases between. The CDR3 contains 13 residues. Germline assignment: CDR1 SQVTM and CDR2 ANQGSEA. The CDR3 spells CSVKTSYDNEQFF. CDR3 nucleotide sequence: TGCAGCGTTAAGACTAGTTACGACAATGAGCAGTTCTTC.

This clone was counted a single time. The chain is built from TRBV30 and TRBJ1-1, with D tentatively TRBD1 (5 bases). This CDR3 region has 15 residues. V lost 0 bases and J lost 0, with 11 bases in between. Germline V lookup: CDR1 GTSNPN, CDR2 SVGIG (reference sequence). CDR3 residues: CAWSVGGAMNTEAFF. DNA for the CDR3: TGTGCCTGGAGTGTAGGAGGGGCAATGAACACTGAAGCTTTCTTT.

J is TRBJ2-1 and V is TRBV10-1; 7 nucleotides match TRBD2. V lost 4 bases, J lost 9 bases, and 6 bases stayed unmatched. The CDR3 totals 13 residues. Germline loops: CDR1 WNHNN, CDR2 SYGVQD (reference sequence). This CDR3 reads CASSALTSSEQFF. CDR3 nucleotide sequence: TGCGCCAGCAGTGCCTTGACTAGCAGTGAGCAGTTCTTC.

CDR3 sequence (DNA): TGTGCCAGCGAAAGAGGACAGGGTTGGGTTTCCTACAATGAGCAGTTCTTC. It encodes CASERGQGWVSYNEQFF. The chain couples TRBV7-2 to TRBJ2-1, with 8 bases aligning to TRBD1. V lost 8 bases, J lost 1 base, and 13 bases stayed unmatched. Germline CDR1 SGHTA, CDR2 FQGNSA. The CDR3 covers 17 residues.

The chain has TRBV6-5 and TRBJ1-6, with 9 bases matching TRBD1. Germline assignment: CDR1 MNHEY and CDR2 SVGAGI. V lost 6 bases and J lost 11; bases outside the gene matches: 11. The CDR3 extends over 15 amino acids. CDR3 nucleotide sequence: TGTGCCAGCAGCCAAGACAGGGGGGGAATTCCACCCCTCCACTTT. It yields the protein CASSQDRGGIPPLHF.

V and J are TRBV2 and TRBJ2-1, with 10 positions matching TRBD2. Losses at the gene ends were 4 bases for V and 7 bases for J; bases not matched to a gene: 10. CDR3 size: 16 residues. Germline-derived CDR1 and CDR2 are SNHLY and FYNNEI. CDR3 sequence: CASSARETSGLNEQFF. The DNA of the CDR3 is TGTGCCAGCAGTGCCCGGGAGACTAGCGGGCTAAATGAGCAGTTCTTC.

V and J are TRBV4-2 and TRBJ2-7, with D unresolved. The germline V gene encodes CDR1 LGHNA and CDR2 YNFKEQ. CDR3 length: 14 amino acids. V gave up 0 bases and J gave up 1 base, with 7 bases separating them. CDR3: CASSQDDRSYEQYF. The CDR3 coding sequence is TGTGCCAGCAGCCAAGACGATCGGTCCTACGAGCAGTACTTC.

The chain recombines TRBV7-9 with TRBJ2-7; 7 bases agree with TRBD1. The CDR3 has 13 residues. Unmatched junction bases numbered 4, after V lost 4 bases and J lost 4 bases. Germline-derived CDR1 and CDR2 are SEHNR and FQNEAQ (reference sequence). CDR3 region: CASSSGGLYEQYF. In nucleotides, the CDR3 is TGTGCCAGCAGCTCAGGGGGATTGTACGAGCAGTACTTC.

The rearrangement joins TRBV27 to TRBJ1-2, with 8 positions matching TRBD1. Germline V lookup: CDR1 MNHEY, CDR2 SMNVEV (reference sequence). The trim removed 5 bases at V and 4 bases at J, leaving 3 bases unmatched. The CDR3 runs to 13 residues. The CDR3 spells CASSRDRGYGYTF. CDR3 bases: TGTGCCAGCAGTCGCGACAGGGGCTATGGCTACACCTTC.

The genes are TRBV9 and TRBJ1-1; D may be TRBD1 (6 bases). The CDR3 loop spans 14 amino acids. Trimming took 3 bases from V and 4 from J, leaving 13 bases between them. The germline V gene has CDR1 SGDLS and CDR2 YYNGEE. CDR3 region: CASSGEGVSTEAFF. The CDR3 coding sequence is TGTGCCAGCAGCGGAGAGGGGGTCAGCACTGAAGCTTTCTTT.

The rearrangement links TRBV10-2 to TRBJ1-5; no clear D gene. The CDR3 runs 14 residues. From germline, CDR1 is WSHSY and CDR2 SAAADI. V lost 6 bases and J lost 2, with 11 bases in between. This CDR3 reads CASSKDRGNQPQHF. In DNA form, the CDR3 reads TGCGCCAGCAGCAAAGACCGGGGCAATCAGCCCCAGCATTTT.

This sequence joins TRBV3-1 (or the pseudogene TRBV3-2) and TRBJ2-7; 9 bases fit TRBD2. V was pared by 0 bases and J by 4 bases, with 10 bases of the junction left unmatched. The CDR3 has 17 residues. From germline, CDR1 is LGHDT and CDR2 YNNKEL (reference sequence). The DNA for the CDR3 is TGTGCCAGCAGCCAAGACTCGTCCGGACTAGCGATGTACGAGCAGTACTTC. Residues: CASSQDSSGLAMYEQYF.

The V and J genes are TRBV2 and TRBJ2-5; maybe TRBD2 (5 bases). Germline CDR1 reads SNHLY; CDR2 reads FYNNEI. The CDR3 has 12 residues. Trimming pared 5 bases from V and 11 bases from J, leaving 15 bases between. CDR3 nucleotide sequence: TGTGCCAGCAGTTCGGCAGCGGCTCGGCAGTACTTC. Protein product: CASSSAAARQYF.

This chain joins TRBV10-3 and TRBJ1-2, with D hard to call. Germline V CDR1 and CDR2: ENHRY, SYGVKD. The CDR3 sequence is 14 residues long. The V gene lost 2 bases and the J gene lost 6 bases, with 13 bases spanning the gap. The CDR3 is CAISEDERVDGYTF. The CDR3 DNA sequence: TGTGCCATCAGTGAGGACGAGCGGGTGGATGGCTACACCTTC.

The V and J genes are TRBV10-3 and TRBJ1-4, with a possible D match to TRBD1 (5 bases). The germline V gene has CDR1 ENHRY and CDR2 SYGVKD. The CDR3 consists of 14 residues. Trimming shortened V by 3 bases and J by 7 bases, and 12 bases separated the two germline ends. The DNA of the CDR3 is TGTGCCATCAGTGACAGGGTCATCCGTGAAAAACTGTTTTTT. Encoded protein: CAISDRVIREKLFF.

There are a few counts of this clone. V is TRBV6-5 and J is TRBJ2-2; 8 positions agree with TRBD2. V lost 4 bases to trimming and J lost 6 bases; unmatched junction nucleotides: 10. Germline lookup yields CDR1 MNHEY and CDR2 SVGAGI. This CDR3 comprises 16 residues. The CDR3 spells CASSSPGGARPGELFF. The CDR3 DNA reads TGTGCCAGCAGTTCCCCCGGGGGGGCCCGCCCCGGGGAGCTGTTTTTT.